Detailed here is one T cell receptor beta chain. This CDR3 is 15 amino acids long. V lost 4 bases and J lost 3; bases outside the gene matches: 5. CDR1 SGHTA and CDR2 FQGNSA come from the germline V gene. The protocol was immunoSEQ multiplex PCR, while the TCRdb copy is restricted to in-frame clones and leaves out a portion. The profile shows about 100,000 clones, roughly 87% of them singletons. This sample is drawn from a study of control samples from healthy donors and cancer patients. The source of this sequence is a woman between 50 and 59 years old in good health. The J gene is TRBJ1-5, the V gene TRBV7-2, with 8 nucleotides matching TRBD1. The sequencing input was blood. CDR3 in amino acids: CASSSRGRVNQPQHF. CDR3 sequence (DNA): TGTGCCAGCAGCTCCAGGGGGCGGGTCAATCAGCCCCAGCATTTT. The full variable domain, rest sourced from reference TRBV7-2 and TRBJ1-5, is GAGVSQSPSNKVTEKGKDVELRCDPISGHTALYWYRQSLGQGLEFLIYFQGNSAPDKSGLPSDRFSAERTGGSVSTLTIQRTQQEDSAVYLCASSSRGRVNQPQHFGDGTRLSIL.